This T cell receptor beta chain emerged from a study of blood T cell repertoires in COVID-19. Study-level background: Specimens from acute and convalescent COVID-19 originated in the United States, Italy and Spain. T cells, B-cell-depleted T cells, or PBMCs provided the cDNA or gDNA that served as material.

Seattle patients were enrolled while actively infected and followed longitudinally. How the authors handled the data: How many nucleated cells were present was estimated from reference gene primer amplification. Data came from immunoSEQ multiplex PCR; TCRdb stores just in-frame clones and leaves some out. Clone size and the V and J calls come from that table; the DNA yielded D and trimming. The sample carries 310,000 or so clones, roughly 86% recorded once. Germline V gene sequence: CDR1 DFQATT, CDR2 SNEGSKA (reference sequence). This CDR3 is 14 amino acids long. V dropped 3 bases and J dropped 1 base, with 9 bases sitting between them.

This clonotype was sampled from a man aged 30 to 45 with COVID-19, enrolled during active disease. The chain combines TRBV20-1 with TRBJ2-2; D possibly corresponds to TRBD1 (6 bases). The sequencing input was peripheral blood. The CDR3 DNA reads TGCAGTGCTAGTATGACAGGGAACACCGGGGAGCTGTTTTTT. This codes for CSASMTGNTGELFF.